This TCR beta chain was retrieved from a study of HIV-infected children after antiretroviral therapy interruption. Whole-study context: Four children interrupted treatment; four stayed on continuous treatment. For the interruption arm, samples span week 0 through about 3 years after study end.

A note on this clonotype: Its target is not known.

Unique molecular identifiers were included in an RNA-based 3' RACE TCR library. TCRdb ran MiXCR on the 3' RACE reads and lists one entry per CDR3 protein. The table lists some 90,000 distinct CDR3 sequences, around 6.9% of them singletons, with 0.9% to 1.3% in the top ten. Study-level findings and limits: Naive CD4+ CDR3 sharing between time points fell after interruption began.

V was pared by 0 bases and J by 7 bases, with 19 bases between. The germline gives CDR1 DFQATT, CDR2 SNEGSKA (reference sequence). CDR3 length equals 16 residues. The treatment is: PENTA 11 planned treatment interruption arm or continuous ART arm. The chain uses TRBV20-1 and TRBJ2-1, with D maybe TRBD1 (6 bases). The sequence was obtained from a pool of human donors with HIV. Material: CD45RA+ CD4+ T cells from PBMCs, pooled from several time points, obtained from a donor given antiretroviral therapy, either interrupted or continuous. The subset denotes: naive CD4+ CD45RA+ CD45RO- T cells. The CDR3 nucleotides read TGCAGTGCTAGAGAACAGGGAGCCCCTTGGTGGAATGAGCAGTTCTTC. This translates into CSAREQGAPWWNEQFF.